This T cell receptor beta chain was sequenced for a study of blood T cell repertoires in COVID-19. Study background: From the United States, Italy and Spain came samples of acute and convalescent COVID-19. PBMCs, B-cell-depleted T cells, or T cells were the source of the cDNA or gDNA that made up the material.

Original analysis: Reference gene primer amplification in the assay estimated nucleated cell counts. TCRdb's table, derived via immunoSEQ multiplex PCR, lists solely in-frame clones and lacks some. V, J and clone size were drawn from that table, and D and trimming were deduced from the DNA. The data show tens of thousands of clones, 65% to 90% seen once. Germline loops: CDR1 KGHSH, CDR2 LQKENI. The CDR3 consists of 16 residues. V shed 3 bases, J shed 7 bases, and the junction held 15 bases outside the gene matches. Material for sequencing was peripheral blood. The clonotype was recovered from a man aged 70 or older with active or convalescent COVID-19. The gene calls are TRBV18 and TRBJ2-7; 7 nucleotides agree with TRBD2. The CDR3 nucleotides are TGTGCCAGCTCACCGGGAGGGTCCAAAGAGCTGTTGGAGCAGTACTTC. Amino acid sequence: CASSPGGSKELLEQYF.